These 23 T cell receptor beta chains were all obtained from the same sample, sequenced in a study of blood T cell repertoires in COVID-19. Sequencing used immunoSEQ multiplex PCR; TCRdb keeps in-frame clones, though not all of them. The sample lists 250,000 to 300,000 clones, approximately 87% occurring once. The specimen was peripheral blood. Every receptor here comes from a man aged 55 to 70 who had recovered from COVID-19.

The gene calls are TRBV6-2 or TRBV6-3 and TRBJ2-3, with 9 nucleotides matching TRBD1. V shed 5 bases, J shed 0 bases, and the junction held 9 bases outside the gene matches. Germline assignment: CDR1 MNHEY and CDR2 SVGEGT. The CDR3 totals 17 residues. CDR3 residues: CASSAPQGAGSTDTQYF. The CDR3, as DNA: TGTGCCAGCAGTGCGCCACAGGGGGCAGGAAGCACAGATACGCAGTATTTT.

CDR3 coding DNA: TGTGCCAGCAGCATCGGCCCCCAGGGTGGCTACACCTTC. Residues: CASSIGPQGGYTF. The V and J genes are TRBV7-8 and TRBJ1-2, with D tentatively TRBD1 (5 bases). This CDR3 contains 13 residues. Trimming left V 5 bases short and J 7 bases short, with 14 bases between. Germline V gene sequence: CDR1 SGHVS, CDR2 FQNEAQ.

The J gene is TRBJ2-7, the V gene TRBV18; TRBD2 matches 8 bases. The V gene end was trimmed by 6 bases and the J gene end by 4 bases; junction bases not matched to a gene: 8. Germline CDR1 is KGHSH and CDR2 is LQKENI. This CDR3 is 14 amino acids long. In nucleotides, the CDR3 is TGTGCCAGCTCCCCCGCGGGGGGCTGGTACGAGCAGTACTTC. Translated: CASSPAGGWYEQYF.

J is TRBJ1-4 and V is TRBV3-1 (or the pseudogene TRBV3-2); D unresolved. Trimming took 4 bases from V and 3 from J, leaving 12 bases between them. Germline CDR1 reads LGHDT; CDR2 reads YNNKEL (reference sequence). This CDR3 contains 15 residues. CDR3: CASSRGRNSNEKLFF. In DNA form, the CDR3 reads TGTGCCAGCAGCCGAGGGCGGAATTCTAATGAAAAACTGTTTTTT.

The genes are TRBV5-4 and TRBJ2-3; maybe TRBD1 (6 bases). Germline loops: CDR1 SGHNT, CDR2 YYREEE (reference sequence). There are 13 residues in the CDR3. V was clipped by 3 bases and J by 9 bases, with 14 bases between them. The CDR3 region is CASSSDRSGTQYF. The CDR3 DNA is TGTGCCAGCAGCTCAGACAGGTCAGGCACGCAGTATTTT.

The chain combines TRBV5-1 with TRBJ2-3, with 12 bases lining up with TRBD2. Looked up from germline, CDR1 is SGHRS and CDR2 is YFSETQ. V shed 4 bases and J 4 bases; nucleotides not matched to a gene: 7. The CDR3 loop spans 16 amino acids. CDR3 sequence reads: CASSELAGGLADTQYF. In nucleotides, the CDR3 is TGCGCCAGCAGCGAACTAGCGGGAGGTCTCGCAGATACGCAGTATTTT.

The DNA of the CDR3 is TGTGCCAGTAGTGATGGGAGGCGGAGGGAGACCCAGTACTTC. Its protein is CASSDGRRRETQYF. V gene TRBV19 combines with J gene TRBJ2-5, with D possibly being TRBD2 (6 bases). This CDR3 has 14 amino acids. The germline V gene encodes CDR1 LNHDA and CDR2 SQIVND (reference sequence). V dropped 5 bases and J dropped 5 bases, with 15 bases sitting between them.

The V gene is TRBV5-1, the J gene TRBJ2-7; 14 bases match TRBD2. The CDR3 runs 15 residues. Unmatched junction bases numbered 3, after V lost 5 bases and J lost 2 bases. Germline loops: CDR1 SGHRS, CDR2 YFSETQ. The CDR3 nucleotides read TGCGCCAGCAGGGGGGGACTAGCGGGAGCCTACGAGCAGTACTTC. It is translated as CASRGGLAGAYEQYF.

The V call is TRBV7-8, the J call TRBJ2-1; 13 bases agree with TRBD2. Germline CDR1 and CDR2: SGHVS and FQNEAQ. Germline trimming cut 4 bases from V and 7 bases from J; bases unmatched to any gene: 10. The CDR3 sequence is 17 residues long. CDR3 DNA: TGTGCCAGCAGCTCAGGGACTAGCGGGGTCGGTAAGAATGAGCAGTTCTTC. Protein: CASSSGTSGVGKNEQFF.

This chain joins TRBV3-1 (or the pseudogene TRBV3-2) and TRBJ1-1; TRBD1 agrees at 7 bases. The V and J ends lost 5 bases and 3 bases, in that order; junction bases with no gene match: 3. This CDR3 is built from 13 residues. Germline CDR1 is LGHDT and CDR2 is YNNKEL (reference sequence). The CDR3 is CASSYTGDTEAFF. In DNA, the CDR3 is TGTGCCAGCAGCTATACAGGGGACACTGAAGCTTTCTTT.

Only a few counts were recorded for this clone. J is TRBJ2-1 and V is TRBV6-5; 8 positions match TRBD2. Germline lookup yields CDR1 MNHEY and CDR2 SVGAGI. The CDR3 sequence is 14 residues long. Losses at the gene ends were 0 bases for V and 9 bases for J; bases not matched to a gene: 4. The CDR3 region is CASSYSPGGAEQFF. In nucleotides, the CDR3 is TGTGCCAGCAGTTACTCCCCGGGGGGGGCTGAGCAGTTCTTC.

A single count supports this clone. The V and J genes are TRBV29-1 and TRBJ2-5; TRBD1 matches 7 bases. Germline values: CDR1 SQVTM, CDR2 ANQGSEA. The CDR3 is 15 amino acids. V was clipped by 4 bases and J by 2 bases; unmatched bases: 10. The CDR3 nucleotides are TGCAGCGTTGCTGGTGCAGGGGGTGTACAAGAGACCCAGTACTTC. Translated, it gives CSVAGAGGVQETQYF.

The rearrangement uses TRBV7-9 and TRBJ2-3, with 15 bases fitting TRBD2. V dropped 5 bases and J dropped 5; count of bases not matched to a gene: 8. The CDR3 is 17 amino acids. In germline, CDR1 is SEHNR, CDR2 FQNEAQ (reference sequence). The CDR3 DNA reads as TGTGCCAGCAGCGCAAGGACTAGCGGGGGGGTTGGAGATACGCAGTATTTT. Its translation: CASSARTSGGVGDTQYF.

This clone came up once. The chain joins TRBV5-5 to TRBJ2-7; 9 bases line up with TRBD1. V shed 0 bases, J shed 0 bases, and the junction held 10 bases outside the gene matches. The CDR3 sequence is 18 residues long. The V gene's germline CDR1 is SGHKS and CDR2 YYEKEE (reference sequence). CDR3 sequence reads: CASSLGDAGTGSSYEQYF. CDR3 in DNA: TGTGCCAGCAGCTTGGGTGATGCCGGGACAGGGAGCTCCTACGAGCAGTACTTC.

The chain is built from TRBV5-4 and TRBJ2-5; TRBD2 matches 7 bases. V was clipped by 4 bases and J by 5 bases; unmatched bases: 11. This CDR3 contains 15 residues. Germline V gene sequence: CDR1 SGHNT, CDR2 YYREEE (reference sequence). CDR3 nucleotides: TGTGCCAGCAGCCTCTCGGGGGAGGGCCGGGAGACCCAGTACTTC. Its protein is CASSLSGEGRETQYF.

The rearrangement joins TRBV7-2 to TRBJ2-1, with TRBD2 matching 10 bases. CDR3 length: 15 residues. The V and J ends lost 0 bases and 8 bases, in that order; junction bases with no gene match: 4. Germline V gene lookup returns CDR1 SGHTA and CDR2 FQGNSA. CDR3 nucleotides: TGTGCCAGCAGCTTAGCCGGGACTAGCGTCTATGAGCAGTTCTTC. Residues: CASSLAGTSVYEQFF.

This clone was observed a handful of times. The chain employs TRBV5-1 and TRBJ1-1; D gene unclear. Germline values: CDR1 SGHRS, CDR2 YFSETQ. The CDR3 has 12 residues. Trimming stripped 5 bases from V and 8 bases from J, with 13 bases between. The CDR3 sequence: CASRKPGEEAFF. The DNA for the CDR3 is TGCGCCAGCAGAAAACCGGGAGAAGAAGCTTTCTTT.

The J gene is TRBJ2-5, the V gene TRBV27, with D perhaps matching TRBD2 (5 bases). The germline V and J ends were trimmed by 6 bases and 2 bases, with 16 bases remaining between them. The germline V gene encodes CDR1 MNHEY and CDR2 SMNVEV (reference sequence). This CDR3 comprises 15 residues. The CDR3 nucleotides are TGTGCCAGCAGCCCCTCGGGGATAGGGCAAGAGACCCAGTACTTC. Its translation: CASSPSGIGQETQYF.

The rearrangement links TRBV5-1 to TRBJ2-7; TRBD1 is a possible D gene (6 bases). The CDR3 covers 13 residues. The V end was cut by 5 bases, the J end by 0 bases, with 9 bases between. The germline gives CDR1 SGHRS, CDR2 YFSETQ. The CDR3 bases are TGCGCCAGCAGTGGGGACAACTCCTACGAGCAGTACTTC. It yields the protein CASSGDNSYEQYF.

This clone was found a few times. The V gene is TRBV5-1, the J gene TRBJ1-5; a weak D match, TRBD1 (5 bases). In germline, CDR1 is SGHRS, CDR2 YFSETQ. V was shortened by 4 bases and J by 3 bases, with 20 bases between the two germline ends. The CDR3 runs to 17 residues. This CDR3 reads CASSPGPLEGVNQPQHF. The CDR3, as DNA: TGCGCCAGCAGCCCCGGACCGCTAGAAGGGGTCAATCAGCCCCAGCATTTT.

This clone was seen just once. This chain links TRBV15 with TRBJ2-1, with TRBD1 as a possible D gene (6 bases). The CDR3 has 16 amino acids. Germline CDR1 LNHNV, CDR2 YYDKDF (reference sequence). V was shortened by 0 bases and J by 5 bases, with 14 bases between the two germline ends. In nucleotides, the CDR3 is TGTGCCACCAGCAGAGATCCTCCAGGGGTGAACAATGAGCAGTTCTTC. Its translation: CATSRDPPGVNNEQFF.

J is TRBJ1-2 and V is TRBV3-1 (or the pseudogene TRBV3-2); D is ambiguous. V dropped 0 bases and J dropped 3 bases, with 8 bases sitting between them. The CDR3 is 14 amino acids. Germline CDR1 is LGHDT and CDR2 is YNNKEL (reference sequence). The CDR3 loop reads CASSQDTGDYGYTF. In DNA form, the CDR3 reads TGTGCCAGCAGCCAAGATACCGGGGACTATGGCTACACCTTC.

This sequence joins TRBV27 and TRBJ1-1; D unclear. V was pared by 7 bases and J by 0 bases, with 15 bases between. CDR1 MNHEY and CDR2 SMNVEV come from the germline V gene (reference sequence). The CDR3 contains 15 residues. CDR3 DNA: TGTGCCAGCAACCTGAGGGCTTACATGAACACTGAAGCTTTCTTT. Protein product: CASNLRAYMNTEAFF.